This TCR beta chain came from a study of OX40 agonist ivuxolimab in advanced cancers. Overall study: Clinicians treated patients with ivuxolimab, an agonistic anti-OX40 (CD134) antibody. Dose-escalation subjects each had hepatocellular carcinoma, melanoma, renal cell or head and neck cancer. Earlier treatment with anti-PD-1, anti-PD-L1 or anti-CTLA-4 was permitted, and about 40% had received some. General observations from the study: In the 0.1 to 3.0 mg/kg range, CD4+ and CD8+ blood T cells had expanded clonally by week 6.

Using immunoSEQ multiplex PCR, the repertoire was profiled, and TCRdb retains in-frame clones only, with some absent. Among about 6,300 clones listed, approximately 70% were seen once. With 4 bases removed from V and 0 bases from J, the gap between germline ends came to 19 bases. The CDR3 runs to 19 residues. The germline gives CDR1 LGHNA, CDR2 YSLEER. Comment on this clone: The antigen is not known.

The rearrangement uses TRBV4-3 and TRBJ2-6; D call uncertain. This receptor was taken from an adult with an advanced solid tumor such as melanoma, head and neck, liver or kidney cancer. Sample: CD4+ or CD8+ T cells sorted from blood, taken in a trial of the OX40 agonist ivuxolimab. In DNA form, the CDR3 reads TGCGCCAGCAGCCCCTCCCATGTGATTCAGTTCTCTGGGGCCAACGTCCTGACTTTC. This translates into CASSPSHVIQFSGANVLTF.